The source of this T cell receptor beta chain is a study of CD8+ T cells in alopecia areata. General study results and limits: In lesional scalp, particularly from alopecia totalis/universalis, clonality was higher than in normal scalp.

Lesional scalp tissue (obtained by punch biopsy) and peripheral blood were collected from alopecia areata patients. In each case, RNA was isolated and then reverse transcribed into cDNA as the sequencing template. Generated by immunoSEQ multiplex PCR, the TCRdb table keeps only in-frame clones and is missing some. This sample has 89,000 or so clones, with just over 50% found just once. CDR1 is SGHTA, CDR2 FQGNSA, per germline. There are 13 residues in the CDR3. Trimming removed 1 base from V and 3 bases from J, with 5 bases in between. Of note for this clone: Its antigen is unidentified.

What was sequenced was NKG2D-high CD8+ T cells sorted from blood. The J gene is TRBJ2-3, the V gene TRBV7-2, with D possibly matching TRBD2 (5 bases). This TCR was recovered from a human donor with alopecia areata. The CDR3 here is CASSLGLTDTQYF. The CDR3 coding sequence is TGTGCCAGCAGCTTAGGACTAACAGATACGCAGTATTTT. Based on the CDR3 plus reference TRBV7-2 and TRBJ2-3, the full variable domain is GAGVSQSPSNKVTEKGKDVELRCDPISGHTALYWYRQSLGQGLEFLIYFQGNSAPDKSGLPSDRFSAERTGGSVSTLTIQRTQQEDSAVYLCASSLGLTDTQYFGPGTRLTVL.